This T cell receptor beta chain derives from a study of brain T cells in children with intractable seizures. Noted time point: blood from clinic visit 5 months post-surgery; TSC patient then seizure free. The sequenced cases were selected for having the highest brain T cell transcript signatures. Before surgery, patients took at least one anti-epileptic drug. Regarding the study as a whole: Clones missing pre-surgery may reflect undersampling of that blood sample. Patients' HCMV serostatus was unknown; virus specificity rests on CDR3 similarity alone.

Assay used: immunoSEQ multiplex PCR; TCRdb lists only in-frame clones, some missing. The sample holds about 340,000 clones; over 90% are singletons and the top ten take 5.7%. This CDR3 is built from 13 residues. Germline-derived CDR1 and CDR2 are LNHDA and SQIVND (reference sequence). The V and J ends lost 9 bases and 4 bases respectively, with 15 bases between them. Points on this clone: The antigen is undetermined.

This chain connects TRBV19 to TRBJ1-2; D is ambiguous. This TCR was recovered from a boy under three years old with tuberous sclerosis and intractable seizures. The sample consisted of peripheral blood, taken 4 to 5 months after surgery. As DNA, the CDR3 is TGTGCCAGCGGTACGCCCAGAGGCTATGGCTACACCTTC. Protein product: CASGTPRGYGYTF.